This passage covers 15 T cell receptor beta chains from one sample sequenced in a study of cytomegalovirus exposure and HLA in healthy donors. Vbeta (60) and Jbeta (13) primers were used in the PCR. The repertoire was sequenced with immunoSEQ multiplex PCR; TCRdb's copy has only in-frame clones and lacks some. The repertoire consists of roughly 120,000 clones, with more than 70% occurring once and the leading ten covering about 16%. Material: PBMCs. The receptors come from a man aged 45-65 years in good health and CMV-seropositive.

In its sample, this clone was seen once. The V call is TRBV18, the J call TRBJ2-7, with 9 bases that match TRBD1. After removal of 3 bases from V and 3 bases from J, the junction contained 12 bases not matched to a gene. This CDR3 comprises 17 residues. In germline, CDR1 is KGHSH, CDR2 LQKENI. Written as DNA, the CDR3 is TGTGCCAGCTCACCGCACGCTCCGGGACAGGGAAGCTACGAGCAGTACTTC. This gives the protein CASSPHAPGQGSYEQYF.

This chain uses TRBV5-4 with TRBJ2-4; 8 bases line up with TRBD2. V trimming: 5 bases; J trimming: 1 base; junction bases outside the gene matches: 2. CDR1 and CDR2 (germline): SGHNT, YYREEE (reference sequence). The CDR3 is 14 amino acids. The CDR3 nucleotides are TGTGCCAGCAGGCGCGGGGGGGCCAAAAACATTCAGTACTTC. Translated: CASRRGGAKNIQYF.

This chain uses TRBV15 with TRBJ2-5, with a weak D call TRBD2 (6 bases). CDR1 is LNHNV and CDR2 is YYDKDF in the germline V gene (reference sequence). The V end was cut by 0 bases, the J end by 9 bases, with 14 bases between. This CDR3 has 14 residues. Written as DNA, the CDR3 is TGTGCCACCAGCAGAGATTCGAAGGCTAGCGCCCAGTACTTC. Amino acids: CATSRDSKASAQYF.

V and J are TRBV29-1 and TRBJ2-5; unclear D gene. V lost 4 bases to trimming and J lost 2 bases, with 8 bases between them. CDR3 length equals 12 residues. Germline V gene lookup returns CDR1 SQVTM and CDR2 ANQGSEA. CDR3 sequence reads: CSVVAIQETQYF. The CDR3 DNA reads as TGCAGCGTTGTGGCAATTCAAGAGACCCAGTACTTC.

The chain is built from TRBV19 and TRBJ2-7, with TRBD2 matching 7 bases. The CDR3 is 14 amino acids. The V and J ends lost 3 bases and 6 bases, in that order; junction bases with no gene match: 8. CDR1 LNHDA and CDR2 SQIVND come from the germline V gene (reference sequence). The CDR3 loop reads CASSIWAGDGEQYF. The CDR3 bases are TGTGCCAGTAGTATTTGGGCGGGAGACGGCGAGCAGTACTTC.

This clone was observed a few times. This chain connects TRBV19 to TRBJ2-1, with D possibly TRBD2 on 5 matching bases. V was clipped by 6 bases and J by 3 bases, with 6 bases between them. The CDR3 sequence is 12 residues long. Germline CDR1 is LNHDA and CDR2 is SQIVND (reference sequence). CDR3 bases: TGTGCCAGTAGCGACTACTACAATGAGCAGTTCTTC. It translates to CASSDYYNEQFF.

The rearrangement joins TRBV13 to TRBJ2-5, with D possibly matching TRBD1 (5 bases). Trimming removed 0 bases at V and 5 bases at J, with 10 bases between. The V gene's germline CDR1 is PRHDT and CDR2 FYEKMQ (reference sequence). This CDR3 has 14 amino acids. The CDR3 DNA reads TGTGCCAGCAGCTTAGGGGCAGGGCGGGAGACCCAGTACTTC. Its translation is CASSLGAGRETQYF.

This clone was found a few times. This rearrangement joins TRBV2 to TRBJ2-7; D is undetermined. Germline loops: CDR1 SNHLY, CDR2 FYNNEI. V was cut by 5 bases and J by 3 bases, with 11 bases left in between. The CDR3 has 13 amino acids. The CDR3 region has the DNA TGTGCCAGCAGTACGAACAGAATCTACGAGCAGTACTTC. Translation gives CASSTNRIYEQYF.

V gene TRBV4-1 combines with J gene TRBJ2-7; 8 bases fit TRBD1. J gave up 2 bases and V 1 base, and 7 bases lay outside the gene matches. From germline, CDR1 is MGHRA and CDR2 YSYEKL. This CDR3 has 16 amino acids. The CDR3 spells CASSQAGTGAAYEQYF. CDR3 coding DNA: TGCGCCAGCAGCCAAGCCGGGACAGGAGCTGCCTACGAGCAGTACTTC.

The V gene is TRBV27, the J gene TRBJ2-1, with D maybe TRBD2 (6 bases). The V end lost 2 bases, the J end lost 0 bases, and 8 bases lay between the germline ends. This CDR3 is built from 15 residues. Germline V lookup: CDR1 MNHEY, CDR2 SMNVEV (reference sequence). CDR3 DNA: TGTGCCAGCAGTTTAACCGGGAGCTCCTACAATGAGCAGTTCTTC. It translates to CASSLTGSSYNEQFF.

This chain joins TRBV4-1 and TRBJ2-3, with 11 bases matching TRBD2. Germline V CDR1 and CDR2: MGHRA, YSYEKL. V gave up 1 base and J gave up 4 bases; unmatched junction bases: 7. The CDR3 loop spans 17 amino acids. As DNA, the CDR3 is TGCGCCAGCAGCCAAGGGTTAGCGGGGGGGCGGGCAGATACGCAGTATTTT. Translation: CASSQGLAGGRADTQYF.

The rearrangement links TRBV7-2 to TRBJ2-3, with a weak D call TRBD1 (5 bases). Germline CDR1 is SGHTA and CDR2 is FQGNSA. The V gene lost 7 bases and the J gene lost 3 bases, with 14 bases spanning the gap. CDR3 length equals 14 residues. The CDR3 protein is CASTPGFATDTQYF. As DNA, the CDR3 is TGTGCCAGCACCCCAGGGTTCGCAACAGATACGCAGTATTTT. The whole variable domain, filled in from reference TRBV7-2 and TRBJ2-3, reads GAGVSQSPSNKVTEKGKDVELRCDPISGHTALYWYRQSLGQGLEFLIYFQGNSAPDKSGLPSDRFSAERTGGSVSTLTIQRTQQEDSAVYLCASTPGFATDTQYFGPGTRLTVL.

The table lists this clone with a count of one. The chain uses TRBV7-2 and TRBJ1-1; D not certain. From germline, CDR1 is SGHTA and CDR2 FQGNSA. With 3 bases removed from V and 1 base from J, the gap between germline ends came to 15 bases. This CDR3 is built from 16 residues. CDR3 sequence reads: CASSFSSQHPNTEAFF. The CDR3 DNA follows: TGTGCCAGCAGCTTCTCGTCTCAACACCCGAACACTGAAGCTTTCTTT.

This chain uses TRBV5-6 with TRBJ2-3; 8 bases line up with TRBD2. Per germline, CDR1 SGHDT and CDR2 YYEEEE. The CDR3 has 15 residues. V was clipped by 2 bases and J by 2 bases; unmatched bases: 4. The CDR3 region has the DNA TGTGCCAGCAGCTTCGGCGGGGGGCACACAGATACGCAGTATTTT. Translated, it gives CASSFGGGHTDTQYF.

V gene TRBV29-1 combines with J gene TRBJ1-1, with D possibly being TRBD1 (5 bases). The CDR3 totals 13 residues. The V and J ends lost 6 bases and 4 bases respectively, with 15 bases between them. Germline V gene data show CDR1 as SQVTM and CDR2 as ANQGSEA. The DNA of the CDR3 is TGCAGCGTAGAACGGGGGATGGGCACTGAAGCTTTCTTT. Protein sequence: CSVERGMGTEAFF.